Detailed here is one T cell receptor beta chain. The clone's antigen remains unknown. Base qualities were left out, and no much larger clone turns up one base away. This sample was included in a study of blood T cell repertoires in COVID-19 (dated by TCRdb to 2020 to 2022). Regarding the study in general: Collaborator samples came from the United States, Italy and Spain and covered acute and convalescent phases of COVID-19. The prospective study material was composed of cDNA or gDNA derived from T cells, B-cell-depleted T cells, or PBMCs. The repertoires were made available in a free public database intended to serve as a resource for research on the immune response to SARS-CoV-2. Subjects who had been exposed to COVID-19, were actively infected with it, or had recovered from it provided the deeply sampled blood TCRbeta repertoires that made up the dataset. Where HLA class I and class II types were available, the types were taken from metadata supplied by the sample provider, not from assay-based typing. The samples were drawn from the first 160 participants of the ongoing ImmuneRACE study and from some 1,300 subjects provided by 6 global collaborators. Sample metadata almost always included a de-identified subject ID, COVID-19 status, age in years and sex. The paper as a whole reports these results and caveats: Clinical and demographic metadata were provided uncurated, with the amount varying by source and participant.

In the prospective study, participants were about 18 to 100 years old, resided in approximately 22 geographic areas of the United States, and were enrolled through a virtual design. In the prospective study, cohorts were assigned on the basis of participant-reported clinical history obtained from a screening survey and a study questionnaire. ImmuneRACE Cohort 3 recovered participants were defined by two consecutive negative NP/OP PCR tests, healthcare professional clearance, or symptom resolution. Each participant in the prospective study had whole blood, serum and a nasopharyngeal or oropharyngeal swab collected by mobile phlebotomists. Over a roughly 2-month period, participants in the prospective study had the option of providing additional blood draws and questionnaires. Blood samples from the prospective study were shipped frozen or at room temperature prior to DNA extraction. The immunoSEQ Assay, a bias-controlled multiplex PCR, was used to amplify TCRbeta CDR3 regions from genomic DNA. As for the original processing: Nucleated cell counts per sample were estimated from amplification of reference gene primers within the assay. Sequence reads were collapsed and filtered to measure the absolute abundance of every unique TCRbeta CDR3 rearrangement. For each sample, productive Simpson clonality was calculated by taking the square root of Simpson's diversity index across productive rearrangements. TCRdb holds this immuneACCESS table with in-frame rearrangements only. Some clones are missing; in checked studies, unresolved V genes explain under half, and the rest has no known cause. V, J and clone size derive from that table, while D and trimming were established from the DNA sequence. The sample table contains approximately 230,000 clones; only one count was recorded for approximately 84% of them. Together, the top ten hold approximately 16% of the sample.

V lost 6 bases and J lost 11 bases; the stretch between them is 16 bases long. From its cysteine to its phenylalanine, the CDR3 spans 13 amino acids. Only CDR3 DNA is held: 39 bases, read in frame from base 1. The germline V gene sets CDR1 to MNHEY and CDR2 to SVGAGI. This sequence originates from a man aged 35-49 years who had recovered from COVID-19. The chain is encoded by TRBV6-5 joined to TRBJ1-4; the best D guess is TRBD1, with 6 bases matching. Material for sequencing was PBMCs or T cells enriched from blood (not recorded which). The sequenced DNA: TGTGCCAGCAGCTATTACAGGGAAGGGAAACTGTTTTTT. This sequence encodes CASSYYREGKLFF.